The present TCR beta chain was sequenced within a study of technical replicates of blood from several donors. Germline V gene data show CDR1 as MNHEY and CDR2 as SVGAGI. The CDR3 has 15 amino acids. With 5 bases clipped from V and 6 bases from J, the junction kept 5 bases outside the gene matches. Measured with immunoSEQ multiplex PCR; TCRdb has only the in-frame clones, and not every one. Found here are fewer than 85,000 clones, about 96% of them singletons; the top ten hold around 0.28%. Material: T cells isolated from PBMCs. The V and J genes are TRBV6-5 and TRBJ2-7, with 15 bases that match TRBD2. The clonotype was recovered from a human donor in good health. DNA for the CDR3: TGTGCCAGCAGTAAGGGACTAGCGGGAGGCGGCGAGCAGTACTTC. Translating it yields CASSKGLAGGGEQYF.